This is a list of T cell receptor beta chains from one sample in a study of T-cell reconstitution after alpha-beta-depleted transplantation in children. TCRdb recomputed calls from the PCR reads with MiXCR, one row per CDR3 protein. Of around 530,000 distinct CDR3 sequences detected, over 25% appear once; the ten largest clones hold roughly 2.5%. The input for sequencing was PBMCs from the stem cell graft donor, taken from the stem cell graft. These receptors were taken from a human donor who donated a stem cell graft to a child with aplastic anemia. The CDR3 runs from the conserved cysteine through the conserved F or W. The D gene is left open where the match is weak. Size values are once, few and many counts, or a class for expanded clones, and some rows have none.

>TRBV21-1|-|few|TRBJ2-3
TGTGCCAGCAGCAAGGAACTAGCGGGAGGGGTCGCCGATGGAGATACGCAGTATTTT
CASSKELAGGVADGDTQYF
>TRBV27|TRBD1|-|TRBJ1-2
TGTGCCAGCAGTTTACAGGCAGGGGGTGGCTACACCTTC
CASSLQAGGGYTF
>TRBV12-3/TRBV12-4|-|few|TRBJ1-1
TGTGCCAGCAGTTTAGCGCCCGGGGGATATAACACTGAAGCTTTCTTT
CASSLAPGGYNTEAFF
>TRBV7-2|TRBD1|-|TRBJ1-5
TGTGCCAGCAGCGCCGAGGGACAGGGGTGGAATCAGCCCCAGCATTTT
CASSAEGQGWNQPQHF
>TRBV6-6|-|few|TRBJ2-5
TGTGCCAGCCTTAGCGGCAACCAAGAGACCCAGTACTTC
CASLSGNQETQYF
>TRBV7-9|-|-|TRBJ1-1
TGTGCCAGCATGTACGGGAACACTGAAGCTTTCTTT
CASMYGNTEAFF
>TRBV6-4|-|-|TRBJ2-1
TGTGCCAGCACCTGTCCACTCGTCCCTTACAATGAGCAGTTCTTC
CASTCPLVPYNEQFF
>TRBV6-5|TRBD1|-|TRBJ1-1
TGTGCCAGCAGTTACCGACAGGGGGCGAGCACTGAAGCTTTCTTT
CASSYRQGASTEAFF
>TRBV19|TRBD1|-|TRBJ1-5
TGTGCCAGTAGTTGGGACAGGGGAAATCAGCCCCAGCATTTT
CASSWDRGNQPQHF
>TRBV29-1|TRBD2|few|TRBJ2-5
TGCAGCGTTACTAGCGGGAGGGGGGAGACCCAGTACTTC
CSVTSGRGETQYF
>TRBV12-3/TRBV12-4|TRBD1|few|TRBJ1-2
TGTGCCAGCAGTTGGGACAGAACCTATGGCTACACCTTC
CASSWDRTYGYTF
>TRBV29-1|-|-|TRBJ2-5
TGCAGCATTACGCGAGACTTTCAGGAGACCCAGTACTTC
CSITRDFQETQYF
>TRBV28|TRBD2|few|TRBJ2-7
TGTGCCAGCAAAGGCCTAGCGGGAGGACGAACGAGCTCCTACGAGCAGTACTTC
CASKGLAGGRTSSYEQYF
>TRBV7-9|TRBD1|few|TRBJ1-2
TGTGCCACCGTCGGACAGGGGAAAATGGGCGGCTACACCTTC
CATVGQGKMGGYTF
>TRBV7-9|TRBD1|few|TRBJ1-6
TGTGCCAGCAGCTTGAAGGACAGGGGTTCACCCCTCCACTTT
CASSLKDRGSPLHF
>TRBV11-1|-|few|TRBJ1-4
TGTGCCAGCAGCTTCGGACATGGGACGGTACCTGCAACTAATGAAAAACTGTTTTTT
CASSFGHGTVPATNEKLFF
>TRBV7-2|-|few|TRBJ1-3
TGTGCCAGCAGCGGGCAGACAGTTGGAAACACCATATATTTT
CASSGQTVGNTIYF
>TRBV9|-|-|TRBJ2-1
TGTGCCAGCAGCGCGAAGGACAAGACCTACAATGAGCAGTTCTTC
CASSAKDKTYNEQFF
>TRBV12-3/TRBV12-4|-|-|TRBJ1-1
TGTGCCAGCAAACAAAACCTACGGGTGATCGGTGCTTTCTTT
CASKQNLRVIGAFF
>TRBV27|TRBD1|-|TRBJ2-1
TGTGCCAGCAGTTTTCAAGGGGGCAAGGGGAACGAGCAGTTCTTC
CASSFQGGKGNEQFF
>TRBV12-5|TRBD1|-|TRBJ1-2
TGTGCTAGTGGTTTGGGACAGGGGGACGGCTATGGCTACACCTTC
CASGLGQGDGYGYTF
>TRBV7-9|-|-|TRBJ1-5
TGTGCCAGCAGCAAGGACGGCAATCAGCCCCAGCATTTT
CASSKDGNQPQHF
>TRBV19|-|few|TRBJ2-3
TGTGCCAGTAGTATTCAGGCTACCCGCGCAGATACGCAGTATTTT
CASSIQATRADTQYF
>TRBV27|TRBD1|few|TRBJ1-1
TGTGCCAGCAGTTTATACCCGGGACAGGGGGCTAGGAACACTGAAGCTTTCTTT
CASSLYPGQGARNTEAFF
>TRBV19|TRBD1|-|TRBJ2-3
TGTGCCAGTAGTACTACCGGGACAGACCCCACGAATACGCAGTATTTT
CASSTTGTDPTNTQYF
>TRBV3-1|TRBD2|-|TRBJ2-7
TGTGCCAGCAGCCAAGATAGGGGACTAGCGGGTCGGGAGCAGTACTTC
CASSQDRGLAGREQYF
>TRBV18|-|-|TRBJ2-2
TGTGCCAGCTCACCACCGAGCTTGGGTGGCACCGGGGAGCTGTTTTTT
CASSPPSLGGTGELFF
>TRBV5-6|TRBD1|many|TRBJ2-2
TGTGCCAGTATTCCAGGGGGCACCGGGGAGCTGTTTTTT
CASIPGGTGELFF
>TRBV7-2|-|many|TRBJ2-3
TGTGCCAGCAGCTTAGCCAGGGGTACGGCAGATACGCAGTATTTT
CASSLARGTADTQYF
>TRBV11-2|TRBD1|-|TRBJ2-3
TGTGCCAGCAGCCGGGACAGGGCGGTCACAGATACGCAGTATTTT
CASSRDRAVTDTQYF
>TRBV14|-|-|TRBJ2-3
TGTGCCAGCAGCCAAGATGGAGGACTTAGCACAGATACGCAGTATTTT
CASSQDGGLSTDTQYF
>TRBV29-1|-|-|TRBJ2-1
TGCAGCGTATTGACTAGCTACAATGAGCAGTTCTTC
CSVLTSYNEQFF
>TRBV19|-|-|TRBJ1-3
TGTGCCAGTAGTACGCTCGGACAGCCTGGAAACACCATATATTTT
CASSTLGQPGNTIYF
>TRBV12-3/TRBV12-4|-|-|TRBJ1-2
TGTGCCAGCAGTCTTGCGACATCTCACTATGGCTACACCTTC
CASSLATSHYGYTF
>TRBV5-4|TRBD2|-|TRBJ2-1
TGTGCCAGCAGCCCTACTAGCGGGAGAGACAATGAGCAGTTCTTC
CASSPTSGRDNEQFF
>TRBV12-3/TRBV12-4|-|few|TRBJ1-2
TGTGCCAGCACTCGAGGGGGGAACCGTGGTGGCTACACCTTC
CASTRGGNRGGYTF
>TRBV6-5|TRBD2|-|TRBJ2-2
TGTGCCAGCAGTTCCCCTAGCGGGATAACCGGGGAGCTGTTTTTT
CASSSPSGITGELFF
>TRBV18|TRBD2|-|TRBJ2-5
TGTGCCAGCCAACCGGGACTAGCGGGAATGGAGACCCAGTACTTC
CASQPGLAGMETQYF
>TRBV3-1|-|-|TRBJ1-3
TGTGCCAGCAGCCAAGACAAGGCCTCTGGAAACACCATATATTTT
CASSQDKASGNTIYF
>TRBV6-2/TRBV6-3|TRBD2|-|TRBJ2-1
TGTGCCAGCAGTCCAGGATGGGTAGCGGGAGTCTACAATGAGCAGTTCTTC
CASSPGWVAGVYNEQFF
>TRBV3-1|TRBD1|-|TRBJ2-7
TGTGCCAGCAGCCCACACAGGGGACAAGGGCAGTACTTC
CASSPHRGQGQYF
>TRBV20-1|TRBD2|-|TRBJ2-7
TGCAGTGCTAGAAGAGCGGGAGGCCCGGGCTACGAGCAGTACTTC
CSARRAGGPGYEQYF
>TRBV27|TRBD1|few|TRBJ1-4
TGTGCCAGCAGGAGACAGGGTTATAATGAAAAACTGTTTTTT
CASRRQGYNEKLFF
>TRBV18|-|few|TRBJ2-1
TGTGCCAGCTCACCCTCGGGGTCCAGTCCCTTGGTTGAGCAGTTCTTC
CASSPSGSSPLVEQFF
>TRBV28|-|-|TRBJ1-1
TGTGCCACCTGGCTGAACACTGAAGCTTTCTTT
CATWLNTEAFF
>TRBV29-1|-|-|TRBJ2-7
TGCAGCCCAAGAGAGGGGGTGGCCCCCTACGAGCAGTACTTC
CSPREGVAPYEQYF
>TRBV12-3/TRBV12-4|TRBD1|-|TRBJ1-2
TGTGCCAGCAGTGTCGGACAGGCGGCGGCCGGCTACACCTTC
CASSVGQAAAGYTF
>TRBV5-1|TRBD2|-|TRBJ2-1
TGCGCCAGCAGCGTACCGGGACTAGCGGCCTACAATGAGCAGTTCTTC
CASSVPGLAAYNEQFF
>TRBV7-6|TRBD2|few|TRBJ2-4
TGTGCCAGCAGCTCACTAGCGGGAGCGAAAATAGCCAAAAACATTCAGTACTTC
CASSSLAGAKIAKNIQYF
>TRBV29-1|-|few|TRBJ2-5
TGCAGCGTTGGAGACATTAGGGGGAAGACCCAGTACTTC
CSVGDIRGKTQYF
>TRBV7-2|-|-|TRBJ1-1
TGTGCCAGCAGCTCCGGGACCACGCGGGCTTTCTTT
CASSSGTTRAFF
>TRBV6-5|-|few|TRBJ2-7
TGTGCCAGCAGTTACGGGATAACCCAAACGGGGACGGAAGCCTACGAGCAGTACTTC
CASSYGITQTGTEAYEQYF
>TRBV27|TRBD1|many|TRBJ2-3
TGTGCCAGCAGTGGCGGACAGGGGAACGCAGATACGCAGTATTTT
CASSGGQGNADTQYF
>TRBV4-3|-|few|TRBJ2-3
TGCGCCAGCAGCCAAGATGTTAGCGATACGCAGTATTTT
CASSQDVSDTQYF